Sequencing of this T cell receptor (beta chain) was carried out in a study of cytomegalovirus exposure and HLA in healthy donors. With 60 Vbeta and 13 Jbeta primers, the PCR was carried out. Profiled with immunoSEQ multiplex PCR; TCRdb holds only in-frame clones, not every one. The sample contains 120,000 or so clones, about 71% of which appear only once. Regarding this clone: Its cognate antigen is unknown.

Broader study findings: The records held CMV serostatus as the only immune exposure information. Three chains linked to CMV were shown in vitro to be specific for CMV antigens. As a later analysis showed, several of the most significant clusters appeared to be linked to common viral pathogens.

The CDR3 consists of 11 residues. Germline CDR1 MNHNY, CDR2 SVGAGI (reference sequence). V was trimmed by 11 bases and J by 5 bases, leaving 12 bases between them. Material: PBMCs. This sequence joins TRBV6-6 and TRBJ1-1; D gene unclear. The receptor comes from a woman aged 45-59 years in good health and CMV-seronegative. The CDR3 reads CAAGLGTEAFF. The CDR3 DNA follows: TGTGCCGCCGGACTTGGGACTGAAGCTTTCTTT.